This T cell receptor (beta chain) was documented in a study of beta chain features in type 1 diabetes. A CD45RO/CCR7/CD25/CD127/CD95/CD27 panel sorted naive, central memory, regulatory and stem cell-like memory CD4+ cells. Expressed TCRB transcripts were sequenced because the entire RNA isolate underwent reverse transcription. Sequenced naive, central memory and regulatory T cell samples produced an average of roughly 3.5 million reads. Only in-frame clones appear in the TCRdb table, and some are missing; sequencing was by immunoSEQ multiplex PCR. The sample lists 200,000 to 250,000 clones, approximately 15% occurring once. Comments on this clone: Antigen specificity is unknown.

Germline V gene sequence: CDR1 SGHNT, CDR2 YYREEE (reference sequence). The CDR3 spans 13 residues. The trim removed 3 bases at V and 7 bases at J, leaving 6 bases unmatched. Whole-study results and caveats: Significant though moderate, a shortening of TCRB CDR3s appeared in all four CD4+ subsets of Type 1 diabetes patients. In the patient group, naive, central memory and Treg TCRB repertoires seemed more alike than in the healthy donor group.

Specimen: naive CD4+ T cells from blood. The sequence was collected from a man younger than 40 with type 1 diabetes. The chain has TRBV5-4 and TRBJ1-2; 7 nucleotides match TRBD1. The CDR3, as DNA: TGTGCCAGCAGCTCAACAGGGGTAGTTGGCTACACCTTC. Translated: CASSSTGVVGYTF.